This TCR beta chain emerged from a study of cytomegalovirus exposure and HLA in healthy donors. Whole-study results and caveats: It was confirmed in vitro that three of the CMV-associated chains were specific for CMV antigens. The study recorded 150 to 200 TCR beta chains that were cytomegalovirus-associated.

There are 15 residues in the CDR3. The germline gives CDR1 MNHEY, CDR2 SVGAGI. After removal of 7 bases from V and 1 base from J, the junction contained 7 bases not matched to a gene. Amplification used 60 Vbeta primers and 13 Jbeta primers. TCRdb's table, derived via immunoSEQ multiplex PCR, lists solely in-frame clones and lacks some. Counted here are approximately 150,000 clones, more than 65% occurring once; the ten biggest clones make up 2.5% to 3%. The table lists this clone with a few counts. Its antigen is unidentified. V gene TRBV6-5 combines with J gene TRBJ1-1; 9 nucleotides line up with TRBD1. Sequences were obtained from PBMCs. This TCR derives from a woman aged 40-49 years in good health and CMV-seropositive. CDR3 region: CASTIGQGWNTEAFF. CDR3 DNA sequence: TGTGCCAGCACCATCGGACAGGGGTGGAACACTGAAGCTTTCTTT.